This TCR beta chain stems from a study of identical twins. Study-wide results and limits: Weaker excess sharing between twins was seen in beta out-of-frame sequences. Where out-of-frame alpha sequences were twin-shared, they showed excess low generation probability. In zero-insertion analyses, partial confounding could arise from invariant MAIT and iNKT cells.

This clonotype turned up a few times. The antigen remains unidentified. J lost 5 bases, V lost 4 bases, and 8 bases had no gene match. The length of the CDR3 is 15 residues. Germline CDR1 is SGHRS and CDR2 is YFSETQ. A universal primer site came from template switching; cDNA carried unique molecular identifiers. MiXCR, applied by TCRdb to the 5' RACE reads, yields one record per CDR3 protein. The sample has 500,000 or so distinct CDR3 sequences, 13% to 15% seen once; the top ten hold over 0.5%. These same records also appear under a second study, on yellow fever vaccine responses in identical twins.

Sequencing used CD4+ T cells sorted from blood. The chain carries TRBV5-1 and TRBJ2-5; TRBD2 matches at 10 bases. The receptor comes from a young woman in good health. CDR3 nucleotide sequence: TGCGCCAGCAGCCCCCAGCGGGGGGGCATGGAGACCCAGTACTTC. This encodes CASSPQRGGMETQYF.